What follows describes a single T cell receptor (beta chain). This specimen belongs to a study of technical replicates of blood from a handful of donors. The assay was immunoSEQ multiplex PCR, and TCRdb's table has in-frame clones only and misses some. The repertoire includes about 66,000 clones, about 90% of them detected once, and about 0.4% sits in the top ten. Sequenced: T cells isolated from PBMCs. The sequence was obtained from a human donor in good health.

This CDR3 is CASSYSSGRRGEQFF. The CDR3 DNA follows: TGTGCCAGCAGTTACTCGAGTGGGAGGAGGGGTGAGCAGTTCTTC. This rearrangement joins TRBV6-6 to TRBJ2-1; maybe TRBD2 (6 bases). Between the trimmed V and J ends, which lost 0 bases and 9 bases, there was a span of 15 bases. Germline V lookup: CDR1 MNHNY, CDR2 SVGAGI (reference sequence). The CDR3 has 15 residues.